The T cell receptor beta chain described here comes from a study of cytomegalovirus exposure and HLA in healthy donors. Per the germline V gene, CDR1 is SGDLS and CDR2 is YYNGEE. The junction had 8 bases not matched to a gene; V was cut back by 2 bases and J by 4 bases. The CDR3 spans 15 residues. PCR was performed using 60 Vbeta and 13 Jbeta primers. Sequencing was performed with immunoSEQ multiplex PCR; in TCRdb, only in-frame clones are kept and a portion is missing. The repertoire has some 190,000 clones, about 84% of them found once; the top ten carry over 12%. The chain is built from TRBV9 and TRBJ1-2; 7 nucleotides match TRBD1. Sequencing used PBMCs. The source is a woman between 25 and 40 years old in good health and CMV-seropositive. This CDR3 is CASSVGDSPVYGYTF. The CDR3, as DNA: TGTGCCAGCAGCGTGGGGGACAGTCCTGTCTATGGCTACACCTTC.